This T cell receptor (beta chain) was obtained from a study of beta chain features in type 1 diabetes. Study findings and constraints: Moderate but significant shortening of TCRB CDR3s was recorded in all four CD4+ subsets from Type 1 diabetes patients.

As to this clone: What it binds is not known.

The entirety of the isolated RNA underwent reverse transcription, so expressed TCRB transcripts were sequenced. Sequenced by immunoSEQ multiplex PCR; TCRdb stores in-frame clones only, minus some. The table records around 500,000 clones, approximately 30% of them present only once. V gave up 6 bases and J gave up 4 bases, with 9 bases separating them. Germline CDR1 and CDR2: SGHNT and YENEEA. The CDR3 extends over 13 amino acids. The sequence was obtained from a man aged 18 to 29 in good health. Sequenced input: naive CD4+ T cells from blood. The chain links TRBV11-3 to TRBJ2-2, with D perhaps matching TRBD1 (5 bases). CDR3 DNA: TGTGCCAGCAGTCGACAGATCACCGGGGAGCTGTTTTTT. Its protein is CASSRQITGELFF. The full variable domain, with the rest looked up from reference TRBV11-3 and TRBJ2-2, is EAGVVQSPRYKIIEKKQPVAFWCNPISGHNTLYWYLQNLGQGPELLIRYENEEAVDDSQLPKDRFSAERLKGVDSTLKIQPAELGDSAVYLCASSRQITGELFFGEGSRLTVL.